These T cell receptor beta chains were read from a single sample in a study of beta chain features in type 1 diabetes. TCRdb keeps only in-frame clones here, not all; method: immunoSEQ multiplex PCR. The sample lists 350,000 to 400,000 clones, roughly 13% seen once, with 0.008% to 0.011% in the top ten. Sequencing was performed on naive CD4+ T cells from blood. These receptors all stem from a woman aged 18-35 years with type 1 diabetes. CDR3s include the opening cysteine and the closing phenylalanine or tryptophan. Each record gives: V gene, J gene, D gene, clone size, CDR3 DNA, CDR3 protein. D genes are given only for firm matches. The size of a clone is reported for some rows only, either as once, few or many, or as a class for expanded clones.

>TRBV4-3|TRBJ2-7|NA|NA
TGCGCCAGCAGCTGGCAGGGGAATTCCTACGAGCAGTACTTC
CASSWQGNSYEQYF
>TRBV11-3|TRBJ1-1|NA|NA
TGTGCCAGCAGCTTCAGGGAGAACACTGAAGCTTTCTTT
CASSFRENTEAFF
>TRBV6-5|TRBJ2-3|NA|NA
TGTGCCAGCAGTTCGCCACGGGGAACAGATACGCAGTATTTT
CASSSPRGTDTQYF
>TRBV18|TRBJ2-7|NA|NA
TGTGCCAGCTCACCCCCGACAGTTTCCTACGAGCAGTACTTC
CASSPPTVSYEQYF
>TRBV27|TRBJ2-1|TRBD2|NA
TGTGCCAGCAGTTTGAGGGTAGCGGGACCCTACAATGAGCAGTTCTTC
CASSLRVAGPYNEQFF
>TRBV28|TRBJ2-5|TRBD1|few
TGTGCCAGCAGTTTCCGGGGACAGGGGGAGACCCAGTACTTC
CASSFRGQGETQYF
>TRBV15|TRBJ2-7|TRBD1|NA
TGTGCCACCAGCAGGAACAGGGGGAACTACGAGCAGTACTTC
CATSRNRGNYEQYF
>TRBV11-2|TRBJ2-7|TRBD2|few
TGTGCCAGCAGCCAGGGACTAGCCTCTGCCGAGCAGTACTTC
CASSQGLASAEQYF
>TRBV6-6|TRBJ1-2|TRBD1|NA
TGTGCCAGCGGGGACACAGGGGGAAACTATGGCTACACCTTC
CASGDTGGNYGYTF
>TRBV5-1|TRBJ2-7|NA|few
TGCGCCAGCAGCCAAACCGGGACAACTTACGAGCAGTACTTC
CASSQTGTTYEQYF
>TRBV29-1|TRBJ2-3|TRBD2|few
TGCAGCGTTGAAGATCCGGGGGGGCCTCTAAGCACAGATACGCAGTATTTT
CSVEDPGGPLSTDTQYF
>TRBV18|TRBJ1-1|NA|few
TGTGCCAGCTCACCCTCAACAGGGACGGCGGGCACTGAAGCTTTCTTT
CASSPSTGTAGTEAFF
>TRBV28|TRBJ1-2|TRBD1|few
TGTGCCAGCTACGACAGGGCGGACTATGGCTACACCTTC
CASYDRADYGYTF
>TRBV7-2|TRBJ2-5|NA|NA
TGTGCCAGCAGCTTACTAGGGAGAGGGGAGACCCAGTACTTC
CASSLLGRGETQYF
>TRBV28|TRBJ2-7|TRBD2|NA
TGTGCCAGCAGGCTCGACGGGAGGACCTACGAGCAGTACTTC
CASRLDGRTYEQYF
>TRBV5-1|TRBJ2-5|TRBD1|NA
TGCGCCAGCAGCACCCGGGACAGAGAAGAGACCCAGTACTTC
CASSTRDREETQYF
>TRBV7-2|TRBJ2-4|TRBD1|NA
TGTGCCAGCAGCGCCCTGACAGGGGGGGCTGGCATTCAGTACTTC
CASSALTGGAGIQYF
>TRBV7-2|TRBJ2-7|TRBD2|NA
TGTGCCAGCAGCCAAGGACTAGCGGGGTACGAGCAGTACTTC
CASSQGLAGYEQYF
>TRBV4-1|TRBJ2-7|TRBD1|NA
TGCGCCAGCAGCCAAGATCAGTTTCGGACAGGAATAATTCGGTCCTACGAGCAGTACTTC
CASSQDQFRTGIIRSYEQYF
>TRBV7-2|TRBJ2-5|TRBD2|NA
TGTGCCAGCAGCTTAGCTATAAGCGGGAGCGCTCGCGAGACCCAGTACTTC
CASSLAISGSARETQYF
>TRBV28|TRBJ1-5|NA|few
TGTGCCAGCAGTTCACCGTCGACAGGTAATCAGCCCCAGCATTTT
CASSSPSTGNQPQHF
>TRBV14|TRBJ2-5|NA|few
TGTGCCAGCAGCCAAGTATCAGAGACCCAGTACTTC
CASSQVSETQYF
>TRBV27|TRBJ2-5|TRBD2|NA
TGTGCCAGCAGTTTAGCTAGCGGGGGGTACCAAGAGACCCAGTACTTC
CASSLASGGYQETQYF
>TRBV7-2|TRBJ2-3|NA|NA
TGTGCCAGCAGCAGACCAGTCAGGGCAGATACGCAGTATTTT
CASSRPVRADTQYF
>TRBV11-2|TRBJ2-1|TRBD2|NA
TGTGCCAGCAGCTTAGTTTGGGGGAGGGGATACAATGAGCAGTTCTTC
CASSLVWGRGYNEQFF
>TRBV9|TRBJ1-5|NA|NA
TGTGCCAGCAGCGTTGAGAGCAATCAGCCCCAGCATTTT
CASSVESNQPQHF
>TRBV2|TRBJ2-3|NA|NA
TGTGCCAGCAGTACGGGGAGCACAGATACGCAGTATTTT
CASSTGSTDTQYF
>TRBV19|TRBJ2-3|TRBD2|few
TGTGCCAGTAGTTCCGGGCCGGGAGGTACGCAGTATTTT
CASSSGPGGTQYF
>TRBV5-1|TRBJ1-5|NA|few
TGCGCCAGCAGCTTGGAAGGGGTAGATCAGCCCCAGCATTTT
CASSLEGVDQPQHF
>TRBV7-9|TRBJ2-7|TRBD1|NA
TGTGCCAGCAGCTTAGGGACCGGGACAGGGACCTACGAGCAGTACTTC
CASSLGTGTGTYEQYF
>TRBV9|TRBJ2-3|TRBD1|NA
TGTGCCAGCAGCGTGGACAGGGGCTCGGATACGCAGTATTTT
CASSVDRGSDTQYF
>TRBV4-2|TRBJ2-4|NA|NA
TGTGCCAGCAGCCAGACTACTAGCTCGGAAGCCAAAAACATTCAGTACTTC
CASSQTTSSEAKNIQYF
>TRBV4-3|TRBJ2-7|NA|few
TGCGCCAGCAGCCAAGGTATCGACAGACTCTCCTACGAGCAGTACTTC
CASSQGIDRLSYEQYF
>TRBV30|TRBJ2-3|TRBD2|NA
TGTGCCTGGCGAAGACTAGCGCCCCTTAGCACAGATACGCAGTATTTT
CAWRRLAPLSTDTQYF
>TRBV5-6|TRBJ2-5|NA|NA
TGTGCCAGCAGCCTGGACTATCTCCAAGAGACCCAGTACTTC
CASSLDYLQETQYF
>TRBV5-6|TRBJ1-1|NA|few
TGTGCCAGCAGCTTGGTTCACGGGGAAGTAAACACTGAAGCTTTCTTT
CASSLVHGEVNTEAFF
>TRBV9|TRBJ2-1|NA|NA
TGTGCCAGCAGCGTATCTTTTACAGAGCAGTTCTTC
CASSVSFTEQFF
>TRBV9|TRBJ2-3|NA|NA
TGTGCCAGCAGCGTAGATCCGGGAAAAGATACGCAGTATTTT
CASSVDPGKDTQYF
>TRBV30|TRBJ2-7|TRBD1|NA
TGTGCCTGGAGTCCAACAGGGGTCGAGCAGTACTTC
CAWSPTGVEQYF
>TRBV7-9|TRBJ1-1|NA|NA
TGTGCCAGCAGCCGGAACACTGAAGCTTTCTTT
CASSRNTEAFF
>TRBV7-2|TRBJ1-1|TRBD1|few
TGTGCCAGCAGCGTCGGACAGGTCGGTGAAGCTTTCTTT
CASSVGQVGEAFF
>TRBV11-2|TRBJ1-2|NA|few
TGTGCCAGCAGCGCGGGGACGCCGGGCTACACCTTC
CASSAGTPGYTF